These T cell receptor beta chains were read from a single sample in a study of metastatic and nonmetastatic thyroid tumors. MiXCR re-clonotyped the PCR reads for TCRdb. Among some 26,000 clones, more than 20% were seen once, and the ten largest hold less than 4.5%. The source material was adjacent normal tissue. These receptors originate from a female donor with papillary thyroid cancer or a benign thyroid nodule (not recorded which). Some clones in this sample may be carry-over from other donors' samples. CDR3s include the opening cysteine and the closing phenylalanine or tryptophan. The order of the fields is V gene, clone size, D gene, J gene, CDR3 protein, CDR3 DNA. D genes are given only for firm matches. Clone size is given for some rows only: seen once, a few or many times, or a class if the clone is expanded.

v_gene: TRBV7-9; abundance: many; d_gene: .; j_gene: TRBJ1-5; CDR3aa: CASSLVGSRDNQPQHF; CDR3nt: TGTGCCAGCAGCTTAGTCGGGTCCCGAGACAATCAGCCCCAGCATTTT
v_gene: TRBV4-1; abundance: .; d_gene: .; j_gene: TRBJ2-7; CDR3aa: CASSQDRGYYEQYF; CDR3nt: TGCGCCAGCAGCCAAGACAGGGGATACTACGAGCAGTACTTC
v_gene: TRBV3-1; abundance: many; d_gene: .; j_gene: TRBJ2-1; CDR3aa: CASSPGHNEQFF; CDR3nt: TGTGCCAGCAGCCCCGGACACAATGAGCAGTTCTTC
v_gene: TRBV20-1; abundance: medium-sized; d_gene: TRBD1; j_gene: TRBJ1-1; CDR3aa: CSARDFRQGARAEAFF; CDR3nt: TGCAGTGCTAGAGATTTTAGGCAGGGGGCTAGAGCTGAAGCTTTCTTT
v_gene: TRBV18; abundance: many; d_gene: TRBD2; j_gene: TRBJ2-5; CDR3aa: CASSIAGGFQETQYF; CDR3nt: TGTGCCAGCTCAATAGCGGGAGGGTTTCAAGAGACCCAGTACTTC
v_gene: TRBV5-1; abundance: many; d_gene: TRBD2; j_gene: TRBJ2-3; CDR3aa: CASSQTSGHTDTQYF; CDR3nt: TGCGCCAGCAGTCAAACTAGCGGGCACACAGATACGCAGTATTTT
v_gene: TRBV20-1; abundance: many; d_gene: TRBD1; j_gene: TRBJ1-1; CDR3aa: CSAGGTGSGSTEAFF; CDR3nt: TGCAGTGCTGGAGGGACAGGATCAGGGTCCACTGAAGCTTTCTTT
v_gene: TRBV29-1; abundance: many; d_gene: .; j_gene: TRBJ1-2; CDR3aa: CSVGVGANYGYTF; CDR3nt: TGCAGCGTTGGGGTCGGTGCTAACTATGGCTACACCTTC
v_gene: TRBV5-6; abundance: .; d_gene: .; j_gene: TRBJ2-7; CDR3aa: CASSFVYEQYF; CDR3nt: TGTGCCAGCAGCTTTGTATACGAGCAGTACTTC
v_gene: TRBV7-3; abundance: .; d_gene: TRBD2; j_gene: TRBJ2-3; CDR3aa: CASSLTSGRAYTQYF; CDR3nt: TGTGCCAGCAGCTTAACTAGCGGGAGGGCTTATACGCAGTATTTT
v_gene: TRBV6-5; abundance: few; d_gene: .; j_gene: TRBJ2-2; CDR3aa: CASSDSLDTGELFF; CDR3nt: TGTGCCAGCAGTGACTCTTTGGACACCGGGGAGCTGTTTTTT
v_gene: TRBV4-2; abundance: once; d_gene: TRBD2; j_gene: TRBJ2-1; CDR3aa: CASSPHPPRHLAGGNEQFF; CDR3nt: TGTGCCAGCAGCCCACACCCTCCCCGACATCTAGCGGGAGGTAATGAGCAGTTCTTC
v_gene: TRBV7-6; abundance: .; d_gene: .; j_gene: TRBJ2-7; CDR3aa: CASSPEDSRGYEQYF; CDR3nt: TGTGCCAGCAGCCCAGAAGACTCCCGTGGTTACGAGCAGTACTTC
v_gene: TRBV5-1; abundance: .; d_gene: .; j_gene: TRBJ2-1; CDR3aa: CASSLDAPESDEQFF; CDR3nt: TGCGCCAGCAGCTTGGACGCGCCGGAGTCCGATGAGCAGTTCTTC
v_gene: TRBV20-1; abundance: many; d_gene: .; j_gene: TRBJ1-5; CDR3aa: CSARASSGPRGNQPQHF; CDR3nt: TGCAGTGCTAGGGCATCATCGGGACCTAGAGGCAATCAGCCCCAGCATTTT
v_gene: TRBV5-8; abundance: many; d_gene: .; j_gene: TRBJ1-2; CDR3aa: CASNSNPLDGYTF; CDR3nt: TGTGCCAGCAATTCGAACCCTTTGGATGGCTACACCTTC
v_gene: TRBV11-2; abundance: once; d_gene: .; j_gene: TRBJ2-1; CDR3aa: CASSLSKVENNDQFF; CDR3nt: TGTGCCAGCAGCTTGAGCAAGGTTGAGAACAATGATCAGTTCTTC
v_gene: TRBV4-2; abundance: .; d_gene: .; j_gene: TRBJ1-4; CDR3aa: CASSQTTTSQLFF; CDR3nt: TGTGCCAGCAGCCAGACCACGACGTCACAACTGTTTTTT
v_gene: TRBV28; abundance: many; d_gene: .; j_gene: TRBJ2-5; CDR3aa: CATNVGKETQYF; CDR3nt: TGTGCCACCAACGTCGGGAAAGAGACCCAGTACTTC
v_gene: TRBV27; abundance: .; d_gene: .; j_gene: TRBJ1-1; CDR3aa: CASSLEGLSTEAFF; CDR3nt: TGTGCCAGCAGTTTAGAGGGGCTTTCGACTGAAGCTTTCTTT
v_gene: TRBV9; abundance: many; d_gene: .; j_gene: TRBJ2-2; CDR3aa: CASSEDPQKAGELFF; CDR3nt: TGTGCCAGCAGCGAAGATCCCCAGAAGGCCGGGGAGCTGTTTTTT
v_gene: TRBV12-3/TRBV12-4; abundance: .; d_gene: .; j_gene: TRBJ2-7; CDR3aa: CASSLQVRGEQYF; CDR3nt: TGTGCCAGCAGTTTACAGGTTAGGGGCGAGCAGTACTTC